This T cell receptor (beta chain) was retrieved from a study of T cell responses to AZD1222 COVID-19 vaccine. Study outcomes and limitations: Clonal diversity was possibly underestimated; the donors were predominantly white British and more often female. Epitopes outside B.1.351 and B.1.1.7 mutated regions reportedly drew nearly half of spike TCRs.

The CDR3 has 12 residues. Germline V gene data show CDR1 as GTSNPN and CDR2 as SVGIG (reference sequence). V lost 6 bases to trimming and J lost 6 bases; unmatched junction nucleotides: 5. Points on this clone: The antigen is unknown.

Here immunoSEQ multiplex PCR was the method, and the copy in TCRdb shows in-frame clones only, minus some. Of about 100,000 clones in the sample, around 87% were seen once. This receptor was obtained from an adult in good health. This specimen consisted of peripheral blood, obtained on day 0 of MenACWY control vaccination. The chain employs TRBV30 and TRBJ1-2; 9 nucleotides match TRBD1. CDR3 nucleotides: TGTGCCTGCCAGACAGGGGGTGATGGCTACACCTTC. This codes for CACQTGGDGYTF.